The present T cell receptor (beta chain) was sequenced within a study of T cells in Graves' hyperthyroidism and ophthalmopathy. This clonotype was observed a handful of times. Antigen unknown. Study-wide results and limits: Ophthalmopathy stood apart from stable hyperthyroidism in a 13 V-J model. The model predicted ophthalmopathy a median approximately six months before onset.

Each 10 ml fresh peripheral blood draw supplied the PBMCs. The source material, RNA transcripts, was used to amplify TCR beta CDR3 regions. The primer set for the first-round RT-PCR of the TCR CDR3 was HTBI. TCRdb re-called the multiplex PCR reads with MiXCR, one entry per CDR3 protein. This sample has some 760,000 distinct CDR3 sequences, with around 13% found just once. CDR3 length: 17 amino acids. V was pared by 5 bases and J by 5 bases, with 13 bases of the junction left unmatched. CDR1 is SNHLY and CDR2 is FYNNEI in the germline V gene. The clonotype comes from a woman between 18 and 29 years old with Graves' hyperthyroidism. The chain is built from TRBV2 and TRBJ2-5; 11 bases line up with TRBD1. The sequenced material came from blood. The CDR3 loop reads CASSTGQGAIIGETQYF. CDR3 nucleotides: TGTGCCAGCAGTACAGGACAGGGGGCGATTATAGGGGAGACCCAGTACTTC. Looking up the rest from reference TRBV2 and TRBJ2-5 gives the full variable domain: EPEVTQTPSHQVTQMGQEVILRCVPISNHLYFYWYRQILGQKVEFLVSFYNNEISEKSEIFDDQFSVERPDGSNFTLKIRSTKLEDSAMYFCASSTGQGAIIGETQYFGPGTRLLVL.